This T cell receptor (beta chain) comes out of a study of shared clonotypes between healthy human individuals. Study-level information: Aged between 18 and 49, the donors were two women and a few men.

Trimming stripped 5 bases from V and 4 bases from J, with 3 bases between. This CDR3 region has 10 residues. Germline CDR1 reads MDHEN; CDR2 reads SYDVKM. Turning to this clone: The sample carries other DNA sequences with the same CDR3.

The table came from immunoSEQ multiplex PCR; TCRdb's copy has only in-frame clones and leaves some out. The repertoire consists of approximately 1,500,000 clones, with around 95% occurring once and the leading ten covering approximately 1.2%. Specimen: naive CD4+ T cells sorted from blood. Subset defined: CD45RA+ positively selected. The chain recombines TRBV28 with TRBJ2-7; no firm D call. This TCR derives from a young man in good health. CDR3 sequence: CASSRYEQYF. The CDR3 DNA sequence: TGTGCCAGCAGTCGTTACGAGCAGTACTTC.